These T cell receptor beta chains were read from a single sample in a study of shared clonotypes between healthy human individuals. Some clones are missing from TCRdb's copy, which holds only in-frame ones; the method was immunoSEQ multiplex PCR. This table holds around 2,000,000 clones, under 95% found once. Sequencing was performed on naive CD8+ T cells from PBMCs. These receptors were obtained from a man between 18 and 29 years old in good health. Some clones in this sample may be carry-over from other donors' samples. Each CDR3 is given with its conserved first and last residue. Each record gives: CDR3 length, clone size, J gene, V gene, D gene, CDR3 DNA, CDR3 protein. The D gene is left open where the match is weak. The listing skips clone size in some rows; elsewhere it reads once, few, many or a size class.

>14|-|TRBJ1-1|TRBV25-1|-
TGTGCCAGCAGTGAAGGTCACGGGGGCACTGAAGCTTTCTTT
CASSEGHGGTEAFF
>17|-|TRBJ2-2|TRBV21-1|-
TGTGCCAGCAGCAAAGCGCTCCACGACGGGTGCTCCGGGGAGCTGTTTTTT
CASSKALHDGCSGELFF
>15|-|TRBJ1-1|TRBV5-1|-
TGCGCCAGCAGCTTATACAGGGACATGAACACTGAAGCTTTCTTT
CASSLYRDMNTEAFF
>17|-|TRBJ1-2|TRBV28|TRBD1
TGTGCCAGCAGTTTAGTCCCGACAGGGGTGCTTAACTATGGCTACACCTTC
CASSLVPTGVLNYGYTF
>18|-|TRBJ2-3|TRBV9|TRBD2
TGTGCCAGCAGCGTAGGGGACGGGACTAGCGGGGTCACAGATACGCAGTATTTT
CASSVGDGTSGVTDTQYF
>14|-|TRBJ2-5|TRBV28|-
TGTGCCAGCAGTTTAGTGTACACCCAAGAGACCCAGTACTTC
CASSLVYTQETQYF
>14|-|TRBJ1-2|TRBV27|TRBD1
TGTGCCAGCACCGCTACAGGGGGCCTTGTAGGCTACACCTTC
CASTATGGLVGYTF
>13|-|TRBJ2-7|TRBV7-9|-
TGTGCCAGCAGCGGGGATTCCTCCTACGAGCAGTACTTC
CASSGDSSYEQYF
>11|-|TRBJ2-5|TRBV5-1|-
TGCGCCAGCAGCTTGAGAGAGACCCAGTACTTC
CASSLRETQYF
>16|once|TRBJ2-7|TRBV5-1|-
TGCGCCAGCAGCTTAAGCGCACTCCAAGCCAGGTGGGAGCAGTACTTC
CASSLSALQARWEQYF